Following are 30 T cell receptor beta chains from one sample sequenced in a study of blood T cell repertoires in COVID-19. Measured with immunoSEQ multiplex PCR; TCRdb has only the in-frame clones, and not every one. The data show 200,000 or so clones, 65% to 85% seen once. The sample was PBMCs or T cells enriched from blood (not recorded which). The receptors were sampled from a man aged 40-50 years who had recovered from COVID-19.

The chain joins TRBV3-1 (or the pseudogene TRBV3-2) to TRBJ2-6, with 8 bases matching TRBD1. The germline CDR1 and CDR2 sequences are LGHDT and YNNKEL (reference sequence). J gave up 0 bases and V 10 bases, and 8 bases lay outside the gene matches. The CDR3 runs 16 residues. The CDR3 DNA is TGTGCCACCACCGGGACAGGCCTCTCTGGGGCCAACGTCCTGACTTTC. It is translated as CATTGTGLSGANVLTF.

This chain's CDR3 is CASSGTFGNTIYF. CDR3 nucleotide sequence: TGTGCCAGCAGCGGGACTTTTGGAAACACCATATATTTT. The V gene is TRBV11-3, the J gene TRBJ1-3, with D possibly matching TRBD1 (5 bases). The germline CDR1 and CDR2 sequences are SGHNT and YENEEA. The CDR3 extends over 13 amino acids. The ends were cut back, 5 bases at V and 3 bases at J, with 8 bases in the middle.

This clone was counted between two and nine times. Distinct nucleotide sequences in the sample also encode this CDR3. The chain has TRBV7-9 and TRBJ2-3; 7 bases match TRBD2. With V trimmed by 3 bases and J by 3 bases, 6 bases remained unmatched. This CDR3 is built from 15 residues. CDR1 SEHNR and CDR2 FQNEAQ come from the germline V gene (reference sequence). The CDR3 region is CASSLGGRVTDTQYF. CDR3 DNA: TGTGCCAGCAGCTTGGGGGGGAGAGTAACAGATACGCAGTATTTT.

The J gene is TRBJ1-1, the V gene TRBV30; TRBD1 matches 8 bases. The CDR3 runs to 12 residues. CDR1 is GTSNPN, CDR2 SVGIG, per germline (reference sequence). Trimming at V came to 4 bases and at J to 3 bases, leaving 1 base not matched to a gene. The CDR3 reads CAWTGGYTEAFF. The CDR3 coding sequence is TGTGCCTGGACAGGGGGCTACACTGAAGCTTTCTTT.

The chain links TRBV10-1 to TRBJ1-2, with TRBD1 matching over 8 bases. V shed 5 bases and J 8 bases; nucleotides not matched to a gene: 7. The CDR3 is 13 residues long. The germline V gene encodes CDR1 WNHNN and CDR2 SYGVQD (reference sequence). The CDR3 nucleotides read TGCGCCAGCAGTCCGGACAGGGCAATGGGCTACACCTTC. Protein: CASSPDRAMGYTF.

The chain combines TRBV19 with TRBJ2-7, with 8 bases that match TRBD2. The CDR3 sequence is 15 residues long. With V trimmed by 5 bases and J by 0 bases, 6 bases remained unmatched. Germline CDR1 LNHDA, CDR2 SQIVND (reference sequence). Written as DNA, the CDR3 is TGTGCCAGTAGTCGTAGCGGGGCCAGCTCCTACGAGCAGTACTTC. It specifies CASSRSGASSYEQYF.

The rearrangement links TRBV15 to TRBJ2-5, with D perhaps TRBD2 (5 bases). V dropped 0 bases and J dropped 2 bases, with 10 bases sitting between them. The CDR3 has 15 amino acids. CDR1 and CDR2 from the germline V gene are LNHNV and YYDKDF (reference sequence). CDR3 amino acids: CATSRDLTTQETQYF. The CDR3 DNA reads as TGTGCCACCAGCAGAGATCTGACTACTCAAGAGACCCAGTACTTC.

The rearrangement joins TRBV13 to TRBJ1-2, with a tentative D call TRBD1 (5 bases). Trimming took off 8 bases at V and 4 bases at J, with 20 bases between the two ends. This CDR3 is built from 15 residues. Germline-derived CDR1 and CDR2 are PRHDT and FYEKMQ (reference sequence). DNA for the CDR3: TGTGCCAGCGTCAGGTATGCGACCGGGGGCTATGGCTACACCTTC. Its protein is CASVRYATGGYGYTF.

V gene TRBV27 combines with J gene TRBJ2-1; 7 bases fit TRBD2. Looked up from germline, CDR1 is MNHEY and CDR2 is SMNVEV (reference sequence). CDR3 size: 15 residues. The ends lost 2 bases at V and 2 bases at J; junction bases unmatched: 3. The CDR3 protein is CASSLDAGAYNEQFF. Here the CDR3 DNA reads TGTGCCAGCAGTTTAGACGCGGGGGCCTACAATGAGCAGTTCTTC.

This rearrangement joins TRBV2 to TRBJ1-4, with 8 bases aligning to TRBD1. CDR1 is SNHLY, CDR2 FYNNEI, per germline. This CDR3 is 16 amino acids long. The V gene end was trimmed by 6 bases and the J gene end by 2 bases; junction bases not matched to a gene: 8. The CDR3 nucleotides are TGTGCCAGCAGCCTCAGGGGGCAGGGGACTAATGAAAAACTGTTTTTT. Its translation is CASSLRGQGTNEKLFF. Full variable domain (remainder filled in from reference TRBV2 and TRBJ1-4): EPEVTQTPSHQVTQMGQEVILRCVPISNHLYFYWYRQILGQKVEFLVSFYNNEISEKSEIFDDQFSVERPDGSNFTLKIRSTKLEDSAMYFCASSLRGQGTNEKLFFGSGTQLSVL.

The V gene is TRBV3-1 (or the pseudogene TRBV3-2), the J gene TRBJ1-1, with TRBD1 matching 8 bases. Per germline, CDR1 LGHDT and CDR2 YNNKEL (reference sequence). The CDR3 runs to 14 residues. V was clipped by 1 base and J by 7 bases; unmatched bases: 5. CDR3: CASSQGQGYSEAFF. The DNA of the CDR3 is TGTGCCAGCAGCCAAGGACAGGGGTATAGTGAAGCTTTCTTT.

The chain links TRBV4-2 to TRBJ1-2; a possible D gene is TRBD1 (5 bases). Trimming left V 1 base short and J 3 bases short, with 9 bases between. CDR3 length: 14 amino acids. The germline gives CDR1 LGHNA, CDR2 YNFKEQ. CDR3 sequence: CASSQVREDYGYTF. CDR3 nucleotides: TGTGCCAGCAGCCAAGTCAGGGAGGACTATGGCTACACCTTC.

This rearrangement joins TRBV30 to TRBJ1-3; D gene uncertain. Germline V CDR1 and CDR2: GTSNPN, SVGIG (reference sequence). Trimming cost V 2 bases and J 0 bases, with 8 bases left between them. CDR3 length: 14 amino acids. The DNA for the CDR3 is TGTGCCTGGAGTAAGGACTTCTCTGGAAACACCATATATTTT. Its protein product is CAWSKDFSGNTIYF.

The rearrangement uses TRBV29-1 and TRBJ2-5; 9 bases agree with TRBD1. CDR3 length: 14 amino acids. Germline lookup yields CDR1 SQVTM and CDR2 ANQGSEA. Unmatched junction bases numbered 5, after V lost 6 bases and J lost 0 bases. The CDR3 spells CSVPGQGYQETQYF. The CDR3 DNA sequence: TGCAGCGTCCCAGGACAGGGGTACCAAGAGACCCAGTACTTC.

This clone appeared once. As DNA, the CDR3 is TGTGCCAGCTCAGAGCGGACAGACTATGGCTACACCTTC. Amino acid sequence: CASSERTDYGYTF. V usage is TRBV18 and J usage is TRBJ1-2; D possibly corresponds to TRBD1 (6 bases). Germline CDR1 is KGHSH and CDR2 is LQKENI. V lost 5 bases and J lost 3, with 10 bases in between. The CDR3 runs to 13 residues.

V and J are TRBV7-6 and TRBJ1-2; no firm D call. The germline V gene has CDR1 SGHVS and CDR2 FNYEAQ. V lost 5 bases and J 2 bases, leaving 15 bases between the germline ends. The CDR3 covers 15 residues. CDR3 residues: CASSPTAGSNYGYTF. In nucleotides, the CDR3 is TGTGCCAGCAGCCCGACGGCAGGATCAAACTATGGCTACACCTTC.

The chain recombines TRBV10-3 with TRBJ2-2; D uncertain. The V gene's germline CDR1 is ENHRY and CDR2 SYGVKD. The V gene lost 8 bases and the J gene lost 2 bases, with 21 bases spanning the gap. This CDR3 contains 17 residues. In nucleotides, the CDR3 is TGTGCCATCGCAAGCGTTCGAGGTTCAGTAAACACCGGGGAGCTGTTTTTT. Protein product: CAIASVRGSVNTGELFF.

This rearrangement joins TRBV5-1 to TRBJ2-2; 10 positions match TRBD1. J lost 4 bases, V lost 0 bases, and 9 bases had no gene match. Germline V gives CDR1 SGHRS, CDR2 YFSETQ. The CDR3 extends over 18 amino acids. CDR3 nucleotide sequence: TGCGCCAGCAGCTTGGGACCCCGCCGGGACAGGGGCACCGGGGAGCTGTTTTTT. Its protein is CASSLGPRRDRGTGELFF.

This sequence joins TRBV5-1 and TRBJ1-6; TRBD1 agrees at 7 bases. This CDR3 contains 15 residues. V gave up 1 base and J gave up 10 bases; unmatched junction bases: 8. Germline lookup yields CDR1 SGHRS and CDR2 YFSETQ. The CDR3 DNA reads TGCGCCAGCAGCTTGCACCGGGACAGATACTCACCCCTCCACTTT. Its protein product is CASSLHRDRYSPLHF.

The count of this clone is one. This rearrangement joins TRBV4-1 to TRBJ1-1; D is unclear. Trimming left V 3 bases short and J 12 bases short, with 17 bases between. Germline CDR1 MGHRA, CDR2 YSYEKL. CDR3 size: 13 residues. In DNA, the CDR3 is TGCGCCAGCAGCCAGCCCGGTCTAGACGGGACTTTCTTT. Protein product: CASSQPGLDGTFF.

This clone was detected once. The chain uses TRBV6-2 or TRBV6-3 and TRBJ1-1, with D possibly TRBD1 on 6 matching bases. The CDR3 is 15 amino acids. With 0 bases removed from V and 7 bases from J, the gap between germline ends came to 15 bases. Germline-derived CDR1 and CDR2 are MNHEY and SVGEGT. CDR3 coding DNA: TGTGCCAGCAGTTACTCCTCGGGGCAGGGGATTGAAGCTTTCTTT. This encodes CASSYSSGQGIEAFF.

This chain links TRBV3-1 (or the pseudogene TRBV3-2) with TRBJ1-2; tentative D call: TRBD1 (6 bases). V lost 5 bases and J lost 7, with 20 bases in between. CDR3 length: 15 residues. Germline V gene lookup returns CDR1 LGHDT and CDR2 YNNKEL (reference sequence). CDR3 loop: CASSLGRGSGGGYTF. DNA for the CDR3: TGTGCCAGCAGCTTAGGCAGGGGATCGGGGGGTGGCTACACCTTC.

The V and J genes are TRBV4-1 and TRBJ2-1; possibly TRBD1 for D (5 bases). With 1 base removed from V and 2 bases from J, the gap between germline ends came to 12 bases. The CDR3 sequence is 16 residues long. Germline CDR1 reads MGHRA; CDR2 reads YSYEKL. This chain's CDR3 is CASSQVLGAAYNEQFF. CDR3 in DNA: TGCGCCAGCAGCCAAGTGCTTGGGGCCGCCTACAATGAGCAGTTCTTC.

The chain carries TRBV18 and TRBJ1-1; 8 bases map to TRBD1. Germline CDR1 reads KGHSH; CDR2 reads LQKENI. V was pared by 2 bases and J by 3 bases, with 17 bases of the junction left unmatched. This CDR3 is built from 19 residues. The CDR3 nucleotides are TGTGCCAGCTCACCAAAGGCTACAGGGGGTTTACGTGTGGACACTGAAGCTTTCTTT. It is translated as CASSPKATGGLRVDTEAFF.

The chain links TRBV30 to TRBJ2-1; 14 bases match TRBD2. The CDR3 has 18 residues. Germline V gene lookup returns CDR1 GTSNPN and CDR2 SVGIG (reference sequence). V lost 8 bases to trimming and J lost 1 base; unmatched junction nucleotides: 13. The CDR3 nucleotides read TGTGCCGCATCCGGGGGGACTAGCGGGGGCCGATCCTACAATGAGCAGTTCTTC. The encoded protein is CAASGGTSGGRSYNEQFF.

On this clone itself: A clone one base away is much larger, so this may be a read error. This specimen includes other DNA sequences encoding the same CDR3. The V call is TRBV11-2, the J call TRBJ1-1; D call uncertain. CDR1 SGHAT and CDR2 FQNNGV come from the germline V gene. The CDR3 is 14 amino acids. The V gene lost 1 base and the J gene lost 1 base, with 7 bases spanning the gap. The CDR3 region is CASSLGGGNTEAFF. The CDR3 region has the DNA TGTGCCAGCAGCTTAGGAGGTGGGAACACTGAAGCTTTCTTT.

This chain connects TRBV4-3 to TRBJ2-3, with 9 bases fitting TRBD2. The CDR3 is 17 residues long. Germline loops: CDR1 LGHNA, CDR2 YSLEER. Trimming cost V 2 bases and J 0 bases; bases outside gene matches: 6. The chain's CDR3 is CASSQKVAGESTDTQYF. CDR3 sequence (DNA): TGCGCCAGCAGCCAAAAGGTAGCGGGGGAAAGCACAGATACGCAGTATTTT.

J is TRBJ1-2 and V is TRBV7-9; TRBD1 is a possible D gene (5 bases). From germline, CDR1 is SEHNR and CDR2 FQNEAQ (reference sequence). With 1 base removed from V and 5 bases from J, the gap between germline ends came to 14 bases. CDR3 length: 15 residues. The CDR3 region has the DNA TGTGCCAGCAGCTTAGGGGCAGGGACTGCTTATGGCTACACCTTC. Translation: CASSLGAGTAYGYTF. Looking up the rest from reference TRBV7-9 and TRBJ1-2 gives the full variable domain: DTGVSQNPRHKITKRGQNVTFRCDPISEHNRLYWYRQTLGQGPEFLTYFQNEAQLEKSRLLSDRFSAERPKGSFSTLEIQRTEQGDSAMYLCASSLGAGTAYGYTFGSGTRLTVV.

The chain couples TRBV3-1 (or the pseudogene TRBV3-2) to TRBJ1-2; D unclear. V was trimmed by 5 bases and J by 5 bases, leaving 6 bases between them. Germline V gene lookup returns CDR1 LGHDT and CDR2 YNNKEL (reference sequence). The CDR3 length is 11 residues. CDR3 sequence: CASSSTYGYTF. For the CDR3, the DNA is TGTGCCAGCAGCTCAACTTATGGCTACACCTTC.

The chain links TRBV14 to TRBJ2-7; 7 bases agree with TRBD2. The CDR3 consists of 18 residues. Losses at the gene ends were 2 bases for V and 0 bases for J; bases not matched to a gene: 13. Germline CDR1 SGHDN, CDR2 FVKESK. This chain's CDR3 is CASSQQRGGTYGSYEQYF. CDR3 DNA sequence: TGTGCCAGCAGCCAACAGCGGGGAGGGACCTACGGCTCCTACGAGCAGTACTTC. Full variable domain (missing parts from reference TRBV14 and TRBJ2-7): EAGVTQFPSHSVIEKGQTVTLRCDPISGHDNLYWYRRVMGKEIKFLLHFVKESKQDESGMPNNRFLAERTGGTYSTLKVQPAELEDSGVYFCASSQQRGGTYGSYEQYFGPGTRLTVT.